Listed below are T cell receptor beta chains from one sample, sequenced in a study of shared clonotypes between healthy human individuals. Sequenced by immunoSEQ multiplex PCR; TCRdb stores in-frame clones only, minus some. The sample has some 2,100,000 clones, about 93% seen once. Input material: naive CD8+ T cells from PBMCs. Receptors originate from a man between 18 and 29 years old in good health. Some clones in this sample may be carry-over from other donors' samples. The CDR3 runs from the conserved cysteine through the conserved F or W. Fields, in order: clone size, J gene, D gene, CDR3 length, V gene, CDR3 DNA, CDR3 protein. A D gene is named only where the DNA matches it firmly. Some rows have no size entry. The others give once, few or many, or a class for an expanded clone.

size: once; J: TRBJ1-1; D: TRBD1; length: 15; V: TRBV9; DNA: TGTGCCAGCAGCGGTGGGACAGGGGGCAACACTGAAGCTTTCTTT; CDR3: CASSGGTGGNTEAFF
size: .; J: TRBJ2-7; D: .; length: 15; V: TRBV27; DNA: TGTGCCAGCAGTTCCCCGGGGGACGGCCACTACGAGCAGTACTTC; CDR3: CASSSPGDGHYEQYF
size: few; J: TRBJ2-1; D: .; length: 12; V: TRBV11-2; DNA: TGTGCCAGCAGCCCCGGGTACAATGAGCAGTTCTTC; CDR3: CASSPGYNEQFF
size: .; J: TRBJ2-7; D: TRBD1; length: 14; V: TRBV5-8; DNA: TGTGCCAGCAGCTTGGAAGGGACAGCCTACGAGCAGTACTTC; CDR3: CASSLEGTAYEQYF
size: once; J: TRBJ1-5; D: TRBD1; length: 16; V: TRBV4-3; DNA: TGCGCCAGCAGCCCCGGGACAGCCCCTTCCAATCAGCCCCAGCATTTT; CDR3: CASSPGTAPSNQPQHF
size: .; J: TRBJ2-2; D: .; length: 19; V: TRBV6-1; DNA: TGTGCCAGCAGTGAAGCGTCCAAGGCCCCCCGGGTGAACACCGGGGAGCTGTTTTTT; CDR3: CASSEASKAPRVNTGELFF
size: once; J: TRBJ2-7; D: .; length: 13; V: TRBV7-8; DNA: TGTGCCAGCAGCCGGGGCAGAACCTACGAGCAGTACTTC; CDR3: CASSRGRTYEQYF
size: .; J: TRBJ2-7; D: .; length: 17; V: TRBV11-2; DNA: TGTGCCAGCAGCTCAATTCCCGTGTTAGCCCAACCCTACGAGCAGTACTTC; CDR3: CASSSIPVLAQPYEQYF
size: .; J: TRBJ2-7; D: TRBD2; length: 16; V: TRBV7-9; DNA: TGTGCCAGCAGCTTAGACGGTCTAGCGGGAGGCTACGAGCAGTACTTC; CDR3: CASSLDGLAGGYEQYF
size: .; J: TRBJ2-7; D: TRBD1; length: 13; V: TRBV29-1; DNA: TGCAGCGTTACAGGGGGCGCTTCCTACGAGCAGTACTTC; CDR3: CSVTGGASYEQYF
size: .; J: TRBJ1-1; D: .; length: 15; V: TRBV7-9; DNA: TGTGCCAGCAGCTTAGAGGGGCGTGGAGGAACTGAAGCTTTCTTT; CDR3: CASSLEGRGGTEAFF
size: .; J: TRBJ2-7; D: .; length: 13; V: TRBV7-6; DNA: TGTGCCAGCAGCTTAGGTCCGGTAGTCGAGCAGTACTTC; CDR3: CASSLGPVVEQYF
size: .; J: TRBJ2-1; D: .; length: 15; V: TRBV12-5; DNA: TGTGCTAGTGCCGACCAGGGTAATCTTTACAATGAGCAGTTCTTC; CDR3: CASADQGNLYNEQFF
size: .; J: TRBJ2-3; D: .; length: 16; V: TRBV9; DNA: TGTGCCAGCAGCGCCCCGTCATGGGGGAGCACAGATACGCAGTATTTT; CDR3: CASSAPSWGSTDTQYF
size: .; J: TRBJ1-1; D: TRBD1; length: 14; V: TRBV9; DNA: TGTGCCAGCAGCGATCGTCCCGGGACAGGGTCAGCTTTCTTT; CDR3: CASSDRPGTGSAFF
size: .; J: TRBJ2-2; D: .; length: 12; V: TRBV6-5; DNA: TGTGCCAGCAGTTACCGACCCGGGGAGCTGTTTTTT; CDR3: CASSYRPGELFF
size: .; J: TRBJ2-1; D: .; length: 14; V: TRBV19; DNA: TGTGCCAGTAGTCCCCACGAGGTGGACAATGAGCAGTTCTTC; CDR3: CASSPHEVDNEQFF
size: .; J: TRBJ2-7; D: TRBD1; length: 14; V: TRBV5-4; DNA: TGTGCCAGCAGCCCTGGGACAGCACTGGACGAGCAGTACTTC; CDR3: CASSPGTALDEQYF
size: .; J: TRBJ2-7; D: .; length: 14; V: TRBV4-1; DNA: TGCGCCAGCAGCCAAGCTTCAACCACCTACGAGCAGTACTTC; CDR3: CASSQASTTYEQYF
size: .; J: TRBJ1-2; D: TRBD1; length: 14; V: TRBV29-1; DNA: TGCAGCGTTGATGGGGACAGACTTAACTATGGCTACACCTTC; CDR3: CSVDGDRLNYGYTF
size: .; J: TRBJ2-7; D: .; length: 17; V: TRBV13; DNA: TGTGCCAGCAGCTTAATGGCCACAACCATAGCCCCCTACGAGCAGTACTTC; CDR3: CASSLMATTIAPYEQYF
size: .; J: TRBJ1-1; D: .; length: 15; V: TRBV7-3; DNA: TGTGCCAGCAGCTTAATGGGTCCCAGGGACACTGAAGCTTTCTTT; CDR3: CASSLMGPRDTEAFF
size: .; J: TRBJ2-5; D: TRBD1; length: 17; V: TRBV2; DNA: TGTGCCAGCAGTCTCTTAAAGACAGGGAATTTAAAGGAGACCCAGTACTTC; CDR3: CASSLLKTGNLKETQYF
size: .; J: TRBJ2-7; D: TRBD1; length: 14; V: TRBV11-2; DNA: TGTGCCAGCAGCTGGGGGACAGGAGCGTTCGAGCAGTACTTC; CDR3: CASSWGTGAFEQYF
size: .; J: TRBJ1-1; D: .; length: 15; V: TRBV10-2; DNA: TGCGCCAGCAGTGTGTGGCGGGAAAGGGTCACTGAAGCTTTCTTT; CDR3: CASSVWRERVTEAFF
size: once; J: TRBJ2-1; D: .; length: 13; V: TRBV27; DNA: TGTGCCAGCAGTTTTGGGACATACAATGAGCAGTTCTTC; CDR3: CASSFGTYNEQFF
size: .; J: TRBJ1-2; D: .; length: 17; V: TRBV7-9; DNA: TGTGCCAGCAGCTTAGCGAGTCAGGGAATTGCGCAGTTTGGCTACACCTTC; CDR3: CASSLASQGIAQFGYTF
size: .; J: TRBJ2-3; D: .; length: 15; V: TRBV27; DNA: TGTGCCAGCAGTCTGCGACAGCTTGATACAGATACGCAGTATTTT; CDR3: CASSLRQLDTDTQYF
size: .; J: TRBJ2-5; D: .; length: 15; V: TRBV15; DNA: TGTGCCACCAGCAGAGCCTACGGGTCGGGGGAGACCCAGTACTTC; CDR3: CATSRAYGSGETQYF
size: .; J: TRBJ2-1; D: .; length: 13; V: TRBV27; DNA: TGTGCCAGCAGTTTGGTGGCTTCTAATGAGCAGTTCTTC; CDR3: CASSLVASNEQFF
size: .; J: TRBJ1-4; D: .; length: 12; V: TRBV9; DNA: TGTGCCAGCAGCGTAGATAATGAAAAACTGTTTTTT; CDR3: CASSVDNEKLFF
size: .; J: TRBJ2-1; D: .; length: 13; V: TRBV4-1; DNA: TGCGCCAGCAGGGGACGTGGGGACAATGAGCAGTTCTTC; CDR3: CASRGRGDNEQFF
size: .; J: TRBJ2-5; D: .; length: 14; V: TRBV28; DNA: TGTGCCAGCAGTTTAAGTAGCGGCCAAGAGACCCAGTACTTC; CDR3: CASSLSSGQETQYF
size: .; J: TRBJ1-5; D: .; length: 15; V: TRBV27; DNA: TGTGCCAGCAGTTTTGTCGGCACTAGCAATCAGCCCCAGCATTTT; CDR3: CASSFVGTSNQPQHF
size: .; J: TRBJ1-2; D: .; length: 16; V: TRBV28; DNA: TGTGCCAGCCGCCTAGAAGGGGGATGGGCTAACTATGGCTACACCTTC; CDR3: CASRLEGGWANYGYTF
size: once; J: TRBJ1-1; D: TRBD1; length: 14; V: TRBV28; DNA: TGTGCCAGCAGCCCTTGGACAGGGGGAACTGAAGCTTTCTTT; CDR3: CASSPWTGGTEAFF
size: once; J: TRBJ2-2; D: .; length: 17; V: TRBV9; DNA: TGTGCCAGCAGCGATGGCAGGGGTTTAAGGAACACCGGGGAGCTGTTTTTT; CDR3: CASSDGRGLRNTGELFF